The present T cell receptor beta chain was sequenced within a study of blood T cell repertoires in COVID-19. In the study overall: Donors in the United States, Italy and Spain gave samples during acute or convalescent COVID-19.

Deletions cut 5 bases from V and 6 bases from J, with 9 bases between. Germline CDR1 reads LNHDA; CDR2 reads SQIVND (reference sequence). This CDR3 is 12 amino acids long. The assay was immunoSEQ multiplex PCR, and TCRdb's table has in-frame clones only and misses some. The profile covers approximately 140,000 clones, with roughly 90% appearing a single time and 1.2% taken by the ten largest. This clonotype was obtained from a woman under 40 with acute COVID-19. The chain carries TRBV19 and TRBJ2-3; D remains unclear. Material: PBMCs or T cells enriched from blood (not recorded which). In nucleotides, the CDR3 is TGTGCCAGTAGTTCCCCATTGGATACGCAGTATTTT. This encodes CASSSPLDTQYF.